Presented here are 19 T cell receptor beta chains from one specimen sequenced in a study of blood T cell repertoires in COVID-19. The data were produced by immunoSEQ multiplex PCR, yet TCRdb's version contains in-frame clones alone and is incomplete. The profile shows fewer than 250,000 clones, about four fifths of them singletons. The sample was peripheral blood. These receptors were obtained from a woman aged 35 to 49 with acute or convalescent COVID-19.

As concerns this clone: Other DNA sequences in this sample translate to the same CDR3. V gene TRBV7-9 combines with J gene TRBJ2-7; D is ambiguous. Germline CDR1 and CDR2: SEHNR and FQNEAQ (reference sequence). The CDR3 has 13 residues. The V end was cut by 4 bases, the J end by 2 bases, with 9 bases between. As DNA, the CDR3 is TGTGCCAGCAGCTCCTTGGCCGCCTACGAGCAGTACTTC. Amino acid sequence: CASSSLAAYEQYF.

The chain links TRBV4-1 to TRBJ2-3; 9 bases are shared with TRBD2. Per the germline V gene, CDR1 is MGHRA and CDR2 is YSYEKL. The CDR3 runs 18 residues. Losses at the gene ends were 0 bases for V and 8 bases for J; bases not matched to a gene: 15. The CDR3 protein is CASSQDRPSGTRYRTQYF. Written as DNA, the CDR3 is TGCGCCAGCAGCCAAGATAGGCCTAGCGGGACGCGGTATCGTACGCAGTATTTT.

This chain uses TRBV9 with TRBJ1-1; maybe TRBD1 (6 bases). CDR1 is SGDLS and CDR2 is YYNGEE in the germline V gene. Trimming took 3 bases from V and 8 from J, leaving 11 bases between them. This CDR3 comprises 12 residues. The CDR3 loop reads CASSAGTTEAFF. CDR3 bases: TGTGCCAGCAGCGCGGGGACAACCGAAGCTTTCTTT.

About this clone itself: Other DNA sequences in the same sample also yield this CDR3. V and J are TRBV6-5 and TRBJ1-1; D call uncertain. The CDR3 covers 11 residues. Germline V gene lookup returns CDR1 MNHEY and CDR2 SVGAGI. V lost 5 bases and J lost 4, with 5 bases in between. CDR3 bases: TGTGCCAGCAGTAGAGGCACTGAAGCTTTCTTT. Protein sequence: CASSRGTEAFF.

This clone has more than one count but fewer than ten. This chain joins TRBV19 and TRBJ2-7; 8 bases are a match to TRBD1. The CDR3 runs to 13 residues. The germline V gene has CDR1 LNHDA and CDR2 SQIVND (reference sequence). J was trimmed by 7 bases and V by 4 bases; bases with no gene match: 6. The CDR3 protein is CASSTQGAWEQYF. In DNA, the CDR3 is TGTGCCAGTAGTACCCAGGGGGCTTGGGAGCAGTACTTC.

The chain carries TRBV27 and TRBJ2-7; 7 bases map to TRBD2. The CDR3 runs to 16 residues. V lost 4 bases and J lost 2; bases outside the gene matches: 11. CDR1 is MNHEY and CDR2 is SMNVEV in the germline V gene (reference sequence). CDR3 amino acids: CASSSRAGPRTYEQYF. The CDR3, as DNA: TGTGCCAGCAGTTCCAGAGCGGGACCCCGAACCTACGAGCAGTACTTC.

This clone occurred many times. The chain uses TRBV7-8 and TRBJ2-7; tentative D call: TRBD2 (5 bases). Germline V gene data show CDR1 as SGHVS and CDR2 as FQNEAQ. This CDR3 has 14 amino acids. Trimming pared 5 bases from V and 3 bases from J, leaving 14 bases between. The CDR3 protein is CASSPDGRDYEQYF. The CDR3 DNA reads as TGTGCCAGCAGCCCCGACGGACGGGACTACGAGCAGTACTTC.

The chain is built from TRBV30 and TRBJ1-4; D ambiguous. Germline loops: CDR1 GTSNPN, CDR2 SVGIG (reference sequence). CDR3 length: 12 amino acids. Here the CDR3 DNA reads TGTGCTCTACAGTCGGGGAGTGAAAAACTGTTTTTT. This encodes CALQSGSEKLFF.

This rearrangement joins TRBV24-1 to TRBJ2-1; tentative D call: TRBD2 (6 bases). CDR1 and CDR2 (germline): KGHDR, SFDVKD. The CDR3 runs 18 residues. V was trimmed by 2 bases and J by 0 bases, leaving 16 bases between them. CDR3 bases: TGTGCCACCAGTGATTCCGACGTGCGGGGCAGCTCCTACAATGAGCAGTTCTTC. Amino acid sequence: CATSDSDVRGSSYNEQFF.

This clone was observed a single time. This chain joins TRBV14 and TRBJ1-5; no reliable D call. The V and J ends lost 3 bases and 10 bases respectively, with 13 bases between them. CDR1 and CDR2 from the germline V gene are SGHDN and FVKESK. CDR3 size: 13 residues. CDR3 sequence (DNA): TGTGCCAGCAGCCATCCGGGAGGGAGCCCCCAGCATTTT. It specifies CASSHPGGSPQHF.

This clone was recorded once. The chain has TRBV9 and TRBJ2-3, with TRBD2 identical over 14 bases. After removal of 4 bases from V and 2 bases from J, the junction contained 6 bases not matched to a gene. Germline V gene sequence: CDR1 SGDLS, CDR2 YYNGEE. The length of the CDR3 is 17 residues. The CDR3 region is CASSSGTSGGYTDTQYF. The CDR3 DNA reads TGTGCCAGCAGCTCAGGGACTAGCGGGGGATACACAGATACGCAGTATTTT. The full variable domain, rest sourced from reference TRBV9 and TRBJ2-3, is DSGVTQTPKHLITATGQRVTLRCSPRSGDLSVYWYQQSLDQGLQFLIQYYNGEERAKGNILERFSAQQFPDLHSELNLSSLELGDSALYFCASSSGTSGGYTDTQYFGPGTRLTVL.

This clone was found once. The chain couples TRBV6-5 to TRBJ2-7; no clear D gene. The CDR3 has 13 amino acids. Deletions cut 6 bases from V and 4 bases from J, with 13 bases between. Germline V gene lookup returns CDR1 MNHEY and CDR2 SVGAGI. CDR3 coding DNA: TGTGCCAGCAGCCAATATCACGGTTACGAGCAGTACTTC. Amino acids: CASSQYHGYEQYF.

J is TRBJ1-5 and V is TRBV18; D might be TRBD1 (5 bases). Trimming took off 0 bases at V and 5 bases at J, with 8 bases between the two ends. Germline CDR1 and CDR2: KGHSH and LQKENI. This CDR3 is 14 amino acids long. As DNA, the CDR3 is TGTGCCAGCTCACCACCCCCGGGGGATCAGCCCCAGCATTTT. Amino acids: CASSPPPGDQPQHF.

The table lists this clone with a few counts. The J gene is TRBJ2-3, the V gene TRBV29-1; maybe TRBD2 (7 bases). The ends were cut back, 4 bases at V and 2 bases at J, with 13 bases in the middle. This CDR3 is built from 14 residues. The germline V gene encodes CDR1 SQVTM and CDR2 ANQGSEA. In nucleotides, the CDR3 is TGCAGCGTTGGAGGGGGGGCTAACACAGATACGCAGTATTTT. This encodes CSVGGGANTDTQYF.

J is TRBJ1-3 and V is TRBV30, with 8 positions matching TRBD1. The CDR3 sequence is 13 residues long. Germline assignment: CDR1 GTSNPN and CDR2 SVGIG (reference sequence). With V trimmed by 8 bases and J by 2 bases, 5 bases remained unmatched. CDR3 sequence: CAHGQGTGNTIYF. CDR3 DNA sequence: TGTGCCCACGGACAGGGAACTGGAAACACCATATATTTT.

The chain couples TRBV25-1 to TRBJ1-4; a possible D gene is TRBD1 (6 bases). Trimming left V 4 bases short and J 6 bases short, with 12 bases between. Germline CDR1 is MGHDK and CDR2 is SYGVNS. The CDR3 extends over 14 amino acids. CDR3 nucleotide sequence: TGTGCCAGCAGTGCTACAGGGATGGATGAAAAACTGTTTTTT. Encoded protein: CASSATGMDEKLFF.

In DNA form, the CDR3 reads TGTGCCAGCAGTCCTCAACCCCCCGGGACAGGGGCTGGAAACACCATATATTTT. Its protein product is CASSPQPPGTGAGNTIYF. This rearrangement joins TRBV6-6 to TRBJ1-3; 10 positions agree with TRBD1. With V trimmed by 5 bases and J by 2 bases, 12 bases remained unmatched. CDR1 and CDR2 (germline): MNHNY, SVGAGI (reference sequence). The CDR3 covers 18 residues.

This chain connects TRBV27 to TRBJ2-7, with a weak D call TRBD2 (6 bases). V gave up 2 bases and J gave up 4 bases, with 12 bases separating them. The V gene's germline CDR1 is MNHEY and CDR2 SMNVEV (reference sequence). The CDR3 has 14 residues. CDR3 region: CASSLTGVLYEQYF. The CDR3 DNA reads TGTGCCAGCAGTTTAACGGGGGTATTGTACGAGCAGTACTTC.

This clone was seen repeatedly, ten times or more. CDR3: CASSSRTGGTDTQYF. The CDR3 DNA sequence: TGTGCCAGCAGTAGCAGAACGGGGGGCACAGATACGCAGTATTTT. V gene TRBV2 combines with J gene TRBJ2-3; possibly TRBD2 for D (6 bases). There are 15 residues in the CDR3. Germline lookup yields CDR1 SNHLY and CDR2 FYNNEI. Trimming removed 5 bases at V and 1 base at J, with 13 bases between. Full variable domain (outside the CDR3, taken from reference TRBV2 and TRBJ2-3): EPEVTQTPSHQVTQMGQEVILRCVPISNHLYFYWYRQILGQKVEFLVSFYNNEISEKSEIFDDQFSVERPDGSNFTLKIRSTKLEDSAMYFCASSSRTGGTDTQYFGPGTRLTVL.